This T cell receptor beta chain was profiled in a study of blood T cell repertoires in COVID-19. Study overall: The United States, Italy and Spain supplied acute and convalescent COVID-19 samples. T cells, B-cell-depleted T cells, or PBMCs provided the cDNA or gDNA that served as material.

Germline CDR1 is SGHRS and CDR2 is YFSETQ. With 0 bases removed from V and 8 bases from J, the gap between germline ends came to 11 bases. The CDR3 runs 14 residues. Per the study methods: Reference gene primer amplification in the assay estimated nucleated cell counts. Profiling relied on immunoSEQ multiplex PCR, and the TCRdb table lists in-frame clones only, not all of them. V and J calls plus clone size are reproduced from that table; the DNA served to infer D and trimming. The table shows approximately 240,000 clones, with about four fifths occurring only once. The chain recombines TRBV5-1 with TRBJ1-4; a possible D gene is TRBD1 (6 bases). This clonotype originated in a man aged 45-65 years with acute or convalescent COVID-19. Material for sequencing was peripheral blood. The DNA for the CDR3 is TGCGCCAGCAGCTTGGGGGGCAGGGGCGAAAAACTGTTTTTT. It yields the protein CASSLGGRGEKLFF.